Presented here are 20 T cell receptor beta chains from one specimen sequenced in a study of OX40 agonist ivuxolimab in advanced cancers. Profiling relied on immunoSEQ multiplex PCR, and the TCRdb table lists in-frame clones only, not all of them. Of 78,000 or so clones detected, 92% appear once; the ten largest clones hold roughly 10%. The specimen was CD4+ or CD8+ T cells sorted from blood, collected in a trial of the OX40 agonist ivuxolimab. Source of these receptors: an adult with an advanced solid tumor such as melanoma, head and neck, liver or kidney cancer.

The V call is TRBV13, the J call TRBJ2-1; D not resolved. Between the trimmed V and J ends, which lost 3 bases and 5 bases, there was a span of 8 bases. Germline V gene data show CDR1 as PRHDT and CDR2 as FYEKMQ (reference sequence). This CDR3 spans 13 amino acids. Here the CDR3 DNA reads TGTGCCAGCAGCTTGGGTAGGAACAATGAGCAGTTCTTC. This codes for CASSLGRNNEQFF. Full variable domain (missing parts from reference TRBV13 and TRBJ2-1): AAGVIQSPRHLIKEKRETATLKCYPIPRHDTVYWYQQGPGQDPQFLISFYEKMQSDKGSIPDRFSAQQFSDYHSELNMSSLELGDSALYFCASSLGRNNEQFFGPGTRLTVL.

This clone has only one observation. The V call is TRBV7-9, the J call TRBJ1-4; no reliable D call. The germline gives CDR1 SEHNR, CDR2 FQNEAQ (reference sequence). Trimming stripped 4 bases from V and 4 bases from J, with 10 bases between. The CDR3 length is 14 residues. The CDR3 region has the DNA TGTGCCAGCAGCTCCCCCAGTGATAATGAAAAACTGTTTTTT. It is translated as CASSSPSDNEKLFF.

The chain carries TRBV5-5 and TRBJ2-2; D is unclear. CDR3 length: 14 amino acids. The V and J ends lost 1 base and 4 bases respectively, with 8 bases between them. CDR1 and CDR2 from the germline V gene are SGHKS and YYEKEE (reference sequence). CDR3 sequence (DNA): TGTGCCAGCAGCTTGCCAGGTACCACCGGGGAGCTGTTTTTT. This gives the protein CASSLPGTTGELFF.

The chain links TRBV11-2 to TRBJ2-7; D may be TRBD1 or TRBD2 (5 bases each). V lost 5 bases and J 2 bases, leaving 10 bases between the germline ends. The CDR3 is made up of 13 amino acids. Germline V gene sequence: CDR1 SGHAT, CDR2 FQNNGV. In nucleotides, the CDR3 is TGTGCCAGCAGCCTGGGACCGACCTACGAGCAGTACTTC. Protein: CASSLGPTYEQYF.

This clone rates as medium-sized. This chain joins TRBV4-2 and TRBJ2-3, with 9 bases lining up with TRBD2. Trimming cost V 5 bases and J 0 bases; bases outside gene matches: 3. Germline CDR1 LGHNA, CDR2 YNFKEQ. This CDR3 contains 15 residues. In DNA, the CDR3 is TGTGCCAGCAGCGTAGCGGGGGTAAGCACAGATACGCAGTATTTT. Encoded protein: CASSVAGVSTDTQYF.

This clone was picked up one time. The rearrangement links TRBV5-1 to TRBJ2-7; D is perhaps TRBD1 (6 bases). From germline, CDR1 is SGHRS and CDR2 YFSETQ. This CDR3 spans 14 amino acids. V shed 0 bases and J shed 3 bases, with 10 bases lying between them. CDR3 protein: CASSLEGQDYEQYF. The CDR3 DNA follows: TGCGCCAGCAGCTTGGAGGGACAAGACTACGAGCAGTACTTC.

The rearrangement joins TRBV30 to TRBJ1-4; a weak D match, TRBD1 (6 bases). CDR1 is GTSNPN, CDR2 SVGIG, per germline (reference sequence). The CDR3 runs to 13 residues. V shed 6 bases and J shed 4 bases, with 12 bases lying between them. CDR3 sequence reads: CACDTGFNEKLFF. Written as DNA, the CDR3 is TGTGCCTGCGATACAGGGTTTAATGAAAAACTGTTTTTT.

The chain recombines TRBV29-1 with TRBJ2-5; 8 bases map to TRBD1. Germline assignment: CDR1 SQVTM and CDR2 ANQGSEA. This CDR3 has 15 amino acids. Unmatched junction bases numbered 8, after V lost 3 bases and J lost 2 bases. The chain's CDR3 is CSVDPLRQGQETQYF. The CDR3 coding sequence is TGCAGCGTTGACCCCCTAAGACAGGGGCAAGAGACCCAGTACTTC.

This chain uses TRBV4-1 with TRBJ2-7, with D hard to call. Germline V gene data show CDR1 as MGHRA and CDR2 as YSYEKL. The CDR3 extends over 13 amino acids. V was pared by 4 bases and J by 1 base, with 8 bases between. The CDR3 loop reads CASSPRESYEQYF. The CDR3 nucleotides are TGCGCCAGCAGCCCCCGCGAGTCCTACGAGCAGTACTTC.

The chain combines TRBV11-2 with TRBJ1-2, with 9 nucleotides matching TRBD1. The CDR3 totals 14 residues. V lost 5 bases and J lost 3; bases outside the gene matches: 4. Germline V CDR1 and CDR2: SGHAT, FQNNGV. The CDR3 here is CASSLTGGDYGYTF. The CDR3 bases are TGTGCCAGCAGCCTCACAGGGGGCGACTATGGCTACACCTTC.

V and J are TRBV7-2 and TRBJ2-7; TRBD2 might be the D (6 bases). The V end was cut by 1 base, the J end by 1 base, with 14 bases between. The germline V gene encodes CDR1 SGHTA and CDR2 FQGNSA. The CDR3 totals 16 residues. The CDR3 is CASSLVGGRWSYEQYF. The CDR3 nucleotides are TGTGCCAGCAGCTTAGTGGGGGGACGGTGGTCCTACGAGCAGTACTTC.

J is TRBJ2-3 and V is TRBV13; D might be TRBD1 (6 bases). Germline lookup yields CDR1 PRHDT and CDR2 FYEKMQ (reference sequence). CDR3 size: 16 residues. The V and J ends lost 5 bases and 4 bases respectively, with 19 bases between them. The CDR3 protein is CASSPRRQGPPDTQYF. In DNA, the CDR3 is TGTGCCAGCAGCCCGAGGAGGCAGGGGCCCCCAGATACGCAGTATTTT.

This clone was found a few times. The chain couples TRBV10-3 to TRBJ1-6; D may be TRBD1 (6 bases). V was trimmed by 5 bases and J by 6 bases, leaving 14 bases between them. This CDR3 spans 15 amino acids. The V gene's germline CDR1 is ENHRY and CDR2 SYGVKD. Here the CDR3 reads CAISQAGAVNSPLHF. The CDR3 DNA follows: TGTGCCATCAGTCAGGCGGGGGCGGTTAATTCACCCCTCCACTTT.

CDR3 bases: TGTGCCTGGAGGGAAGGATACTATGGCTACACCTTC. Amino acids: CAWREGYYGYTF. The genes are TRBV30 and TRBJ1-2; no definite D call. Per germline, CDR1 GTSNPN and CDR2 SVGIG (reference sequence). V was trimmed by 3 bases and J by 3 bases, leaving 8 bases between them. The length of the CDR3 is 12 residues.

The CDR3 loop is CASSPLASGGPNNEQFF. CDR3 nucleotide sequence: TGTGCCAGCAGCCCGCTTGCGTCCGGGGGGCCCAACAATGAGCAGTTCTTC. V usage is TRBV4-2 and J usage is TRBJ2-1; D may be TRBD2 (7 bases). Germline V lookup: CDR1 LGHNA, CDR2 YNFKEQ. This CDR3 contains 17 residues. Trimming left V 4 bases short and J 5 bases short, with 21 bases between.

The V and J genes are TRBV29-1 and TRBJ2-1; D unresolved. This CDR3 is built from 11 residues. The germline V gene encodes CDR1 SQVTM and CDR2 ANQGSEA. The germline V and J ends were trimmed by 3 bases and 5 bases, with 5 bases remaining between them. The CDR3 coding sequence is TGCAGCGTTGACCCCGACAATGAGCAGTTCTTC. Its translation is CSVDPDNEQFF.

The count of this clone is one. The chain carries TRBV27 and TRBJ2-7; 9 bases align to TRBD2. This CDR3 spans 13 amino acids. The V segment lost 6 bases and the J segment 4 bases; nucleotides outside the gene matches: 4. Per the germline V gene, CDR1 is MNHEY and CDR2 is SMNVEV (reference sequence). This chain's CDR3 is CASSAGLAYEQYF. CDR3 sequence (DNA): TGTGCCAGCAGCGCAGGACTAGCGTACGAGCAGTACTTC.

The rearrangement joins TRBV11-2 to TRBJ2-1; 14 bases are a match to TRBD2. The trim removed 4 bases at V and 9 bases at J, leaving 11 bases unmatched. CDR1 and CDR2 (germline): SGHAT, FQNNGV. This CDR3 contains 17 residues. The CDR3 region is CASSSSGLAGAGGEQFF. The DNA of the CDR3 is TGTGCCAGCAGCTCCTCGGGACTAGCGGGGGCGGGAGGTGAGCAGTTCTTC. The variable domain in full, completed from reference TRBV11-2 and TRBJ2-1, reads EAGVAQSPRYKIIEKRQSVAFWCNPISGHATLYWYQQILGQGPKLLIQFQNNGVVDDSQLPKDRFSAERLKGVDSTLKIQPAKLEDSAVYLCASSSSGLAGAGGEQFFGPGTRLTVL.

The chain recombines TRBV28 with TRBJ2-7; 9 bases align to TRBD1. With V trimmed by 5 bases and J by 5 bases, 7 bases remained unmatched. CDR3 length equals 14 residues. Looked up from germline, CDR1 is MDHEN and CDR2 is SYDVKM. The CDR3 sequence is CASSPGTGWDEQYF. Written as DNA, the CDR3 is TGTGCCAGCAGTCCCGGGACAGGGTGGGACGAGCAGTACTTC.

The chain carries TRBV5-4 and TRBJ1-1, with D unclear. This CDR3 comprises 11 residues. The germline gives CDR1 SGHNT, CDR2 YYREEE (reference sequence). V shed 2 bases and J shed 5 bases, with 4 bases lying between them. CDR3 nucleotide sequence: TGTGCCAGCAGCTTTGGTACTGAAGCTTTCTTT. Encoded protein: CASSFGTEAFF. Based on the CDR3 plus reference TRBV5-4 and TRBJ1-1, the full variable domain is ETGVTQSPTHLIKTRGQQVTLRCSSQSGHNTVSWYQQALGQGPQFIFQYYREEENGRGNFPPRFSGLQFPNYSSELNVNALELDDSALYLCASSFGTEAFFGQGTRLTVV.